The next 17 T cell receptor beta chains were all read from a single sample in a study of blood T cell repertoires in COVID-19. Only in-frame clones appear in the TCRdb table, and some are missing; sequencing was by immunoSEQ multiplex PCR. The table lists 110,000 to 150,000 clones, about four fifths of them singletons. The sample was peripheral blood. The receptors were gathered from a human donor in a cohort sampled during active COVID-19.

The chain has TRBV6-2 or TRBV6-3 and TRBJ1-5; weak D call: TRBD1 (5 bases). Trimming cost V 2 bases and J 0 bases, with 8 bases left between them. The germline V gene encodes CDR1 MNHEY and CDR2 SVGEGT. The CDR3 consists of 15 residues. The DNA of the CDR3 is TGTGCCAGCAGTTACACGGGACTTAGCAATCAGCCCCAGCATTTT. This encodes CASSYTGLSNQPQHF.

The chain joins TRBV15 to TRBJ2-5; 12 bases are a match to TRBD2. Germline values: CDR1 LNHNV, CDR2 YYDKDF (reference sequence). This CDR3 region has 17 residues. The trim removed 2 bases at V and 0 bases at J, leaving 4 bases unmatched. The CDR3 bases are TGTGCCACCAGCAGAACCAGGACTAGCGGGAACCAAGAGACCCAGTACTTC. Protein product: CATSRTRTSGNQETQYF.

This rearrangement joins TRBV29-1 to TRBJ2-3, with D possibly TRBD1 on 6 matching bases. The CDR3 sequence is 15 residues long. Germline V gene sequence: CDR1 SQVTM, CDR2 ANQGSEA. V was pared by 0 bases and J by 4 bases, with 14 bases between. CDR3 bases: TGCAGCGTTGAAGACACAGGGACCACCCCAGATACGCAGTATTTT. Residues: CSVEDTGTTPDTQYF.

This clone appeared a few times. The J gene is TRBJ1-2, the V gene TRBV28; 8 bases are shared with TRBD1. Germline loops: CDR1 MDHEN, CDR2 SYDVKM. Trimming took 6 bases from V and 7 from J; bases not matched to a gene: 13. The length of the CDR3 is 15 residues. The CDR3 region has the DNA TGTGCCAGCAGATCGGGGGGACAGGAATTCTTTGGCTACACCTTC. Translated, it gives CASRSGGQEFFGYTF.

This chain connects TRBV27 to TRBJ2-7, with D unresolved. This CDR3 is built from 13 residues. The V end lost 0 bases, the J end lost 3 bases, and 6 bases lay between the germline ends. From germline, CDR1 is MNHEY and CDR2 SMNVEV (reference sequence). The CDR3 DNA follows: TGTGCCAGCAGTTTATCGCCCGGCTACGAGCAGTACTTC. Translation: CASSLSPGYEQYF.

A note on this clone: The junction departs from germline at one end; a sequencing error may be responsible. The genes are TRBV3-1 (or the pseudogene TRBV3-2) and TRBJ1-2, with a tentative D call TRBD1 (6 bases). This CDR3 region has 13 residues. CDR1 and CDR2 (germline): LGHDT, YNNKEL (reference sequence). The chain's CDR3 is CASSQEERTALDF. The CDR3 coding sequence is TGTGCCAGCAGCCAAGAGGAGAGGACAGCCTTAGACTTC.

The chain combines TRBV11-3 with TRBJ1-6, with TRBD1 as a possible D gene (5 bases). CDR3 length equals 15 residues. The ends were cut back, 0 bases at V and 7 bases at J, with 10 bases in the middle. Germline V gene data show CDR1 as SGHNT and CDR2 as YENEEA. The CDR3 loop reads CASSLDGGANSPLHF. CDR3 DNA sequence: TGTGCCAGCAGCTTAGACGGGGGTGCAAATTCACCCCTCCACTTT.

The rearrangement uses TRBV10-3 and TRBJ2-2; 10 nucleotides line up with TRBD2. The V segment lost 10 bases and the J segment 2 bases; nucleotides outside the gene matches: 7. The V gene's germline CDR1 is ENHRY and CDR2 SYGVKD. This CDR3 comprises 15 residues. CDR3 sequence: CANSQRGGNTGELFF. In nucleotides, the CDR3 is TGTGCCAATTCACAGCGGGGGGGTAACACCGGGGAGCTGTTTTTT.

The rearrangement joins TRBV4-1 to TRBJ2-1, with 8 bases that match TRBD1. With 0 bases clipped from V and 1 base from J, the junction kept 2 bases outside the gene matches. The V gene's germline CDR1 is MGHRA and CDR2 YSYEKL. This CDR3 is 16 amino acids long. Here the CDR3 DNA reads TGCGCCAGCAGCCAAGAGTGGACAGGGTCCTACAATGAGCAGTTCTTC. Protein: CASSQEWTGSYNEQFF.

This clone has a single count. The rearrangement joins TRBV12-5 to TRBJ2-1, with D maybe TRBD1 (7 bases). There are 13 residues in the CDR3. The germline V and J ends were trimmed by 9 bases and 6 bases, with 15 bases remaining between them. Germline lookup yields CDR1 LGHNT and CDR2 FRNRAP. CDR3 in DNA: TGTGCTAGCCGACAGGGAGGTAGCAATGAGCAGTTCTTC. Translated: CASRQGGSNEQFF. The variable domain in full, with the rest retrieved from reference TRBV12-5 and TRBJ2-1, is DARVTQTPRHKVTEMGQEVTMRCQPILGHNTVFWYRQTMMQGLELLAYFRNRAPLDDSGMPKDRFSAEMPDATLATLKIQPSEPRDSAVYFCASRQGGSNEQFFGPGTRLTVL.

The chain joins TRBV5-4 to TRBJ1-4; D is unclear. The V gene's germline CDR1 is SGHNT and CDR2 YYREEE (reference sequence). The V gene lost 10 bases and the J gene lost 8 bases, with 24 bases spanning the gap. The CDR3 extends over 15 amino acids. The CDR3 loop reads CARWLFWWLEEKLFF. The CDR3 DNA follows: TGTGCCCGCTGGCTCTTTTGGTGGCTGGAGGAAAAACTGTTTTTT.

The V gene is TRBV7-2, the J gene TRBJ2-1; D may be TRBD2 (6 bases). CDR1 is SGHTA and CDR2 is FQGNSA in the germline V gene. Trimming left V 2 bases short and J 6 bases short, with 14 bases between. This CDR3 is built from 15 residues. CDR3 sequence reads: CASSLYTLGGNEQFF. The CDR3 DNA follows: TGTGCCAGCAGCTTATACACCCTCGGGGGCAATGAGCAGTTCTTC.

The rearrangement uses TRBV28 and TRBJ1-3, with 8 bases identical to TRBD1. The germline V gene has CDR1 MDHEN and CDR2 SYDVKM. Trimming at V came to 7 bases and at J to 4 bases, leaving 9 bases not matched to a gene. CDR3 length: 15 residues. The CDR3 nucleotides are TGTGCCAGCACCCTAGCAGGGGGCGCCGGAAACACCATATATTTT. Its protein product is CASTLAGGAGNTIYF.

The J gene is TRBJ2-3, the V gene TRBV6-2 or TRBV6-3; 9 nucleotides align to TRBD2. V lost 2 bases, J lost 6 bases, and 12 bases stayed unmatched. The CDR3 has 17 amino acids. Looked up from germline, CDR1 is MNHEY and CDR2 is SVGEGT. Here the CDR3 reads CASSYGVSGGSRDTQYF. In DNA, the CDR3 is TGTGCCAGCAGTTACGGTGTTAGCGGGGGATCCAGGGATACGCAGTATTTT.

This chain links TRBV25-1 with TRBJ1-5; 7 bases are a match to TRBD1. CDR3 length equals 17 residues. Germline V gene data show CDR1 as MGHDK and CDR2 as SYGVNS. V lost 9 bases and J lost 6; bases outside the gene matches: 20. In nucleotides, the CDR3 is TGTGCCAGTTTCGAAGAGGGACGGCAGGGGGTCGCTCAGCCCCAGCATTTT. Protein product: CASFEEGRQGVAQPQHF.

The chain combines TRBV6-5 with TRBJ2-5; D is possibly TRBD1 (5 bases). The CDR3 totals 13 residues. Germline V lookup: CDR1 MNHEY, CDR2 SVGAGI. The V end was cut by 2 bases, the J end by 5 bases, with 9 bases between. The CDR3 is CASSYPGLETQYF. For the CDR3, the DNA is TGTGCCAGCAGTTACCCAGGGCTGGAGACCCAGTACTTC.

This chain joins TRBV9 and TRBJ2-2; TRBD1 matches at 8 bases. This CDR3 is built from 16 residues. V was pared by 3 bases and J by 7 bases, with 11 bases of the junction left unmatched. Looked up from germline, CDR1 is SGDLS and CDR2 is YYNGEE. This chain's CDR3 is CASSAPRQGNVGELFF. The DNA of the CDR3 is TGTGCCAGCAGCGCCCCTCGACAGGGGAATGTCGGGGAGCTGTTTTTT.